Each of the 12 T cell receptor beta chains below was sequenced from the same sample in a study of blood T cell repertoires in COVID-19. Data came from immunoSEQ multiplex PCR; TCRdb stores just in-frame clones and leaves some out. The repertoire consists of 85,000 to 100,000 clones, with 85% occurring once and the leading ten covering approximately 3.9%. Sequenced: peripheral blood. Receptors originate from a man aged 60 to 69 with acute or convalescent COVID-19.

The V call is TRBV3-1 (or the pseudogene TRBV3-2), the J call TRBJ2-3; 10 bases fit TRBD2. This CDR3 has 17 amino acids. From germline, CDR1 is LGHDT and CDR2 YNNKEL (reference sequence). Unmatched junction bases numbered 15, after V lost 6 bases and J lost 6 bases. The CDR3 here is CASSPRGAGGPRDTQYF. DNA for the CDR3: TGTGCCAGCAGTCCCCGGGGAGCGGGAGGGCCTAGGGATACGCAGTATTTT.

The chain couples TRBV19 to TRBJ2-3, with unresolved D. Per the germline V gene, CDR1 is LNHDA and CDR2 is SQIVND (reference sequence). Deletions cut 6 bases from V and 4 bases from J, with 8 bases between. This CDR3 has 12 residues. CDR3 residues: CASSEQSDTQYF. In DNA, the CDR3 is TGTGCCAGTAGCGAACAGTCAGATACGCAGTATTTT. The full variable domain, with the rest looked up from reference TRBV19 and TRBJ2-3, is DGGITQSPKYLFRKEGQNVTLSCEQNLNHDAMYWYRQDPGQGLRLIYYSQIVNDFQKGDIAEGYSVSREKKESFPLTVTSAQKNPTAFYLCASSEQSDTQYFGPGTRLTVL.

This clone has a count of ten or more. V and J are TRBV12-3 or TRBV12-4 and TRBJ2-7; D call uncertain. The V gene lost 4 bases and the J gene lost 6 bases, with 10 bases spanning the gap. CDR3 length equals 12 residues. The CDR3 DNA sequence: TGTGCCAGCAGTTCAGGTTTAGTCGAGCAGTACTTC. Residues: CASSSGLVEQYF.

This chain links TRBV5-1 with TRBJ2-5; 7 bases map to TRBD1. The CDR3 has 15 amino acids. Germline V gene lookup returns CDR1 SGHRS and CDR2 YFSETQ. Trimming removed 1 base from V and 1 base from J; junction bases left unmatched: 4. The CDR3 reads CASSLTGALQETQYF. In DNA, the CDR3 is TGCGCCAGCAGCTTGACAGGGGCCCTCCAAGAGACCCAGTACTTC.

The chain links TRBV9 to TRBJ2-7; TRBD2 matches at 8 bases. This CDR3 is 16 amino acids long. The trim removed 0 bases at V and 2 bases at J, leaving 7 bases unmatched. Germline assignment: CDR1 SGDLS and CDR2 YYNGEE. The DNA of the CDR3 is TGTGCCAGCAGCGTAGCGGGACCGGGACTAGCCTACGAGCAGTACTTC. Protein sequence: CASSVAGPGLAYEQYF. The full variable domain, in which reference TRBV9 and TRBJ2-7 provide the parts outside the CDR3, is DSGVTQTPKHLITATGQRVTLRCSPRSGDLSVYWYQQSLDQGLQFLIQYYNGEERAKGNILERFSAQQFPDLHSELNLSSLELGDSALYFCASSVAGPGLAYEQYFGPGTRLTVT.

The CDR3 sequence is CASSNNRMKLFF. The CDR3 nucleotides read TGTGCCAGCAGCAATAACAGGATGAAACTGTTTTTT. This rearrangement joins TRBV21-1 to TRBJ1-4; TRBD1 is the table's D call, not checked against the DNA. TRBV21-1 is assigned pseudogene status. This CDR3 is 12 amino acids long.

The chain carries TRBV7-9 and TRBJ2-7, with 9 bases identical to TRBD2. J lost 11 bases, V lost 1 base, and 6 bases had no gene match. Germline V CDR1 and CDR2: SEHNR, FQNEAQ (reference sequence). The length of the CDR3 is 13 residues. CDR3 loop: CASSLGSGGQEYF. CDR3 bases: TGTGCCAGCAGCTTAGGTAGCGGGGGCCAGGAGTACTTC.

V usage is TRBV30 and J usage is TRBJ2-7, with unresolved D. From germline, CDR1 is GTSNPN and CDR2 SVGIG (reference sequence). This CDR3 contains 12 residues. V lost 5 bases and J 5 bases, leaving 13 bases between the germline ends. The CDR3 DNA is TGTGCCTGGGCCGGCGGCCGGGACGAGCAGTACTTC. It specifies CAWAGGRDEQYF.

The V and J genes are TRBV7-9 and TRBJ2-2; 8 nucleotides match TRBD1. The CDR3 contains 15 residues. V dropped 4 bases and J dropped 5; count of bases not matched to a gene: 6. Germline values: CDR1 SEHNR, CDR2 FQNEAQ (reference sequence). The DNA for the CDR3 is TGTGCCAGCAGCTACGGACAGGGAAATACCGGGGAGCTGTTTTTT. It codes for CASSYGQGNTGELFF.

The chain is built from TRBV21-1 and TRBJ2-3; TRBD2 is the table's D call, not checked against the DNA. TRBV21-1 is flagged as a pseudogene. The CDR3 is 14 amino acids. The chain's CDR3 is CASSKDNYTDTQYF. The DNA for the CDR3 is TGTGCCAGCAGCAAAGATAACTACACAGATACGCAGTATTTT.

This chain links TRBV20-1 with TRBJ2-7; the match to TRBD2 covers 7 bases. Trimming at V came to 6 bases and at J to 4 bases, leaving 12 bases not matched to a gene. From germline, CDR1 is DFQATT and CDR2 SNEGSKA (reference sequence). This CDR3 is 14 amino acids long. The DNA for the CDR3 is TGCAGTGCCAGTGAGGGACTACCGGCTTACGAGCAGTACTTC. Its translation: CSASEGLPAYEQYF.

V gene TRBV6-5 combines with J gene TRBJ1-2; tentative D call: TRBD1 (6 bases). This CDR3 has 13 residues. The V end was cut by 7 bases, the J end by 7 bases, with 16 bases between. Germline lookup yields CDR1 MNHEY and CDR2 SVGAGI. CDR3 residues: CASTDRNRPGYTF. CDR3 bases: TGTGCCAGCACCGACAGGAACAGGCCTGGCTACACCTTC.